This TCR beta chain was sequenced for a study of technical replicates of blood from a few donors. The data were produced by immunoSEQ multiplex PCR, yet TCRdb's version contains in-frame clones alone and is incomplete. The sample holds 55,000 to 80,000 clones; 85% to 95% are singletons and the top ten take 0.2% to 0.3%. The sequenced sample was T cells isolated from PBMCs. The origin of this receptor is a human donor in good health.

CDR3: CASSLEGDTQPQHF. The CDR3 nucleotides are TGTGCCAGCAGTTTAGAGGGGGACACACAGCCCCAGCATTTT. The V and J genes are TRBV27 and TRBJ1-5; TRBD1 is a possible D gene (6 bases). V lost 2 bases and J lost 7, with 12 bases in between. Germline V gene lookup returns CDR1 MNHEY and CDR2 SMNVEV (reference sequence). The CDR3 runs to 14 residues.